Presented here are 7 T cell receptor beta chains from one specimen sequenced in a study of beta chain features in type 1 diabetes. Study observations and caveats: When Type 1 diabetes patients were examined, their TCRB CDR3s proved moderately but significantly shorter in all four CD4+ subsets.

Their cognate antigens are unknown. Expressed TCRB transcripts got sequenced, as all isolated RNA was reverse transcribed. Sequenced by immunoSEQ multiplex PCR; TCRdb stores in-frame clones only, minus some. The sample has roughly 730,000 clones; roughly 13% are singletons. The sequenced material came from naive CD4+ T cells from blood. These receptors all stem from a man between 18 and 29 years old with type 1 diabetes.

V and J are TRBV7-9 and TRBJ2-3, with 7 nucleotides matching TRBD1. This CDR3 spans 13 amino acids. With V trimmed by 1 base and J by 14 bases, 9 bases remained unmatched. Germline V gives CDR1 SEHNR, CDR2 FQNEAQ (reference sequence). CDR3 loop: CASSLGGDREGYF. The CDR3 DNA follows: TGTGCCAGCAGCTTAGGAGGGGACAGAGAAGGGTATTTT.

This clone was recorded a few times. One end of the junction fails to match germline, which may point to a read error. The rearrangement joins TRBV9 to TRBJ2-1; 9 bases map to TRBD2. The CDR3 runs to 15 residues. In germline, CDR1 is SGDLS, CDR2 YYNGEE. The CDR3 region is CASTVDPGLADEQFF. The CDR3 nucleotides read TGTGCCAGCACCGTAGACCCGGGACTAGCTGATGAGCAGTTCTTC.

The chain couples TRBV6-6 to TRBJ2-5; D not certain. Germline CDR1 MNHNY, CDR2 SVGAGI (reference sequence). The CDR3 runs 15 residues. V lost 0 bases to trimming and J lost 2 bases, with 10 bases between them. CDR3: CASSYSSPSQETQYF. For the CDR3, the DNA is TGTGCCAGCAGTTACTCTTCCCCCTCTCAAGAGACCCAGTACTTC.

This clone was detected a few times. The chain carries TRBV5-1 and TRBJ2-5; D is unclear. V lost 2 bases and J 0 bases, leaving 5 bases between the germline ends. The CDR3 contains 13 residues. CDR1 and CDR2 from the germline V gene are SGHRS and YFSETQ. DNA for the CDR3: TGCGCCAGCAGCTTCGCCAACCAAGAGACCCAGTACTTC. Its translation: CASSFANQETQYF.

This CDR3 is CASSRDRASEKLFF. CDR3 coding DNA: TGTGCCAGCAGCCGGGACAGGGCTTCAGAAAAACTGTTTTTT. This chain uses TRBV6-5 with TRBJ1-4; 9 bases map to TRBD1. The CDR3 sequence is 14 residues long. Trimming removed 6 bases from V and 8 bases from J; junction bases left unmatched: 7. Germline V gene lookup returns CDR1 MNHEY and CDR2 SVGAGI.

This clone was observed a handful of times. The same CDR3 is also encoded by other DNA sequences in this sample. CDR3 loop: CASSPPGNTDTQYF. The CDR3 DNA sequence: TGTGCCAGCTCACCACCCGGGAACACAGATACGCAGTATTTT. The rearrangement links TRBV18 to TRBJ2-3, with D possibly TRBD2 on 5 matching bases. The V end was cut by 0 bases, the J end by 2 bases, with 6 bases between. The germline gives CDR1 KGHSH, CDR2 LQKENI. The length of the CDR3 is 14 residues.

CDR3 residues: CASSQERLLTNSNQPQHF. DNA for the CDR3: TGCGCCAGCAGCCAAGAGAGGTTATTAACTAATAGCAATCAGCCCCAGCATTTT. The J gene is TRBJ1-5, the V gene TRBV4-1; D gene uncertain. The CDR3 has 18 amino acids. CDR1 is MGHRA, CDR2 YSYEKL, per germline. V shed 0 bases and J shed 0 bases, with 15 bases lying between them.